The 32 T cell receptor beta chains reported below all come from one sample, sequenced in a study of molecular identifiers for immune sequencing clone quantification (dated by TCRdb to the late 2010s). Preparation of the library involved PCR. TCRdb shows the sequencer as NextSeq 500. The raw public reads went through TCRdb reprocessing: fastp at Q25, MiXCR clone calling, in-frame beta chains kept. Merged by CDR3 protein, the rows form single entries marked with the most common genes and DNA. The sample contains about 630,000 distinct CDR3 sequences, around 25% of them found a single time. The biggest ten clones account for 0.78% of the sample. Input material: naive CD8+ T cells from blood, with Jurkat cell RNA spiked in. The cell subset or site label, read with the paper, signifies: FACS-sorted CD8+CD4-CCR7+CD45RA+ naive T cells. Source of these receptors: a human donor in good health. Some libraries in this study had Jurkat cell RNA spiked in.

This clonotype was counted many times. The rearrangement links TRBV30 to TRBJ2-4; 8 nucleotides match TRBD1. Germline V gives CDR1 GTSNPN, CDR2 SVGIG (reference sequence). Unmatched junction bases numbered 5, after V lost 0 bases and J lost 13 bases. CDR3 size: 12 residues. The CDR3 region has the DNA TGTGCCTGGAGTGTAGCAGGGGGCAACCAGTACTTC. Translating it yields CAWSVAGGNQYF.

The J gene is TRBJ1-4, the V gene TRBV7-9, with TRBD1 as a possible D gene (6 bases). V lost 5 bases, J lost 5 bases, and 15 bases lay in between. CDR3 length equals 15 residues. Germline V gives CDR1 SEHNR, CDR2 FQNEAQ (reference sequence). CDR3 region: CASSLRMGTNEKLFF. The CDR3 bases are TGTGCCAGCAGCCTCAGGATGGGGACAAATGAAAAACTGTTTTTT.

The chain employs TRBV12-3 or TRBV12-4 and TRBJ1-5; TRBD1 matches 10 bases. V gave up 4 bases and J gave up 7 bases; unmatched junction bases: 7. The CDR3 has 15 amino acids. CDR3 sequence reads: CASSSTGQGQQPQHF. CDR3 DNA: TGTGCCAGCAGTTCGACGGGACAGGGGCAACAGCCCCAGCATTTT.

CDR3 in amino acids: CANNRPAAKRGTQYF. CDR3 sequence (DNA): TGTGCCAACAATCGCCCCGCCGCCAAAAGAGGGACCCAGTACTTC. This chain links TRBV19 with TRBJ2-5; D gene uncertain. The CDR3 has 15 residues. Trimming took off 10 bases at V and 7 bases at J, with 25 bases between the two ends. Germline V gene lookup returns CDR1 LNHDA and CDR2 SQIVND (reference sequence).

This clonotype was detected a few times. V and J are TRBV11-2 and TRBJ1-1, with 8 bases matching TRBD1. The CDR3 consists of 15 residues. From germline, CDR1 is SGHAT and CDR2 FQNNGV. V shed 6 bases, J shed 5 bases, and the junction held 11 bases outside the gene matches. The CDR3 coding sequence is TGTGCCAGCAGACCAACAGGGGGTCGGGGTACTGAAGCTTTCTTT. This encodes CASRPTGGRGTEAFF. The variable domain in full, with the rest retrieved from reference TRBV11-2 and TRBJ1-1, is EAGVAQSPRYKIIEKRQSVAFWCNPISGHATLYWYQQILGQGPKLLIQFQNNGVVDDSQLPKDRFSAERLKGVDSTLKIQPAKLEDSAVYLCASRPTGGRGTEAFFGQGTRLTVV.

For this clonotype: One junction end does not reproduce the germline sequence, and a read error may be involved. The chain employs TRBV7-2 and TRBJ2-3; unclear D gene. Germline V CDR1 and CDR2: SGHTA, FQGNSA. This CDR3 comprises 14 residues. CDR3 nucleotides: TGTGCCGGCAGCTTATACGTAGCCACAGATACGCAGTATTTC. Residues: CAGSLYVATDTQYF.

The CDR3 nucleotides are TGTGCCAGCAGTGTCCCGGGTGAGACCCAGTACTTC. It codes for CASSVPGETQYF. This rearrangement joins TRBV6-1 to TRBJ2-5; unclear D gene. Germline V gene data show CDR1 as MNHNS and CDR2 as SASEGT. V lost 4 bases to trimming and J lost 5 bases, with 8 bases between them. This CDR3 comprises 12 residues.

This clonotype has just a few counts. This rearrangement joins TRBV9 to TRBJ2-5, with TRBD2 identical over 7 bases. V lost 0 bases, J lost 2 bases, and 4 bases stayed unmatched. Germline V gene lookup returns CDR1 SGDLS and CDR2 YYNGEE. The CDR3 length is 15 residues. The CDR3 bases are TGTGCCAGCAGCGTAGGCAGGACTAGTCAAGAGACCCAGTACTTC. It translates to CASSVGRTSQETQYF.

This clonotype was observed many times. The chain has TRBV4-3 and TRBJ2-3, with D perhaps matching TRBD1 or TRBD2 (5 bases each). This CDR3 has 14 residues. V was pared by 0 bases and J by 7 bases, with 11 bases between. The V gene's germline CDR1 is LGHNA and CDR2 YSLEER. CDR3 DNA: TGCGCCAGCAGCCAAGACCGGGGCAGGTATACGCAGTATTTT. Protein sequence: CASSQDRGRYTQYF.

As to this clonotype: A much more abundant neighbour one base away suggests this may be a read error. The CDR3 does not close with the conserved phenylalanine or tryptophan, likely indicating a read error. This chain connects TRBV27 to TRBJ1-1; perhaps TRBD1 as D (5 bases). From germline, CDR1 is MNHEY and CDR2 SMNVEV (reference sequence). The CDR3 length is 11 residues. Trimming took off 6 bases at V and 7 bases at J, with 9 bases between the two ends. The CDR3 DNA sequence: TGTGCCAGCAGGACGGGGCTTGAAGCTTTCTCT. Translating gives CASRTGLEAFS.

CDR3 nucleotide sequence: TGTGCCACCGCTACGTTAGGGGGGACTGAAGCTTTCTTT. Translation gives CATATLGGTEAFF. The J gene is TRBJ1-1, the V gene TRBV19; D may be TRBD1 (6 bases). Germline CDR1 is LNHDA and CDR2 is SQIVND (reference sequence). CDR3 length: 13 residues. The V end was cut by 10 bases, the J end by 5 bases, with 17 bases between. The full variable domain, completed using reference TRBV19 and TRBJ1-1, is DGGITQSPKYLFRKEGQNVTLSCEQNLNHDAMYWYRQDPGQGLRLIYYSQIVNDFQKGDIAEGYSVSREKKESFPLTVTSAQKNPTAFYLCATATLGGTEAFFGQGTRLTVV.

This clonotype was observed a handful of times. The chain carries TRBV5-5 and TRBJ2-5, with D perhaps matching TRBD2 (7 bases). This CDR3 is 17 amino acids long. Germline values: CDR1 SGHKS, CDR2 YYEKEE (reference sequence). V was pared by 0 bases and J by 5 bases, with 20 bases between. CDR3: CASSLGFGGLEGETQYF. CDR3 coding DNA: TGTGCCAGCAGCTTGGGCTTCGGGGGGCTAGAGGGGGAGACCCAGTACTTC.

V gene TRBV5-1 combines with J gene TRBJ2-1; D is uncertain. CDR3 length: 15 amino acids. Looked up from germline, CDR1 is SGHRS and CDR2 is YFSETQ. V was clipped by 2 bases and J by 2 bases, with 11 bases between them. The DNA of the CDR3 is TGCGCCAGCAGCTTCTTCCGGAACGCCTACAATGAGCAGTTCTTC. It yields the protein CASSFFRNAYNEQFF.

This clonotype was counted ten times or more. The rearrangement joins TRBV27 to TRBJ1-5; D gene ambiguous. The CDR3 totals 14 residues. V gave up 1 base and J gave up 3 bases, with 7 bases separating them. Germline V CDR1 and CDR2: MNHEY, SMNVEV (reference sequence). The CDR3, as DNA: TGTGCCAGCAGTTTATTGGGAGACAATCAGCCCCAGCATTTT. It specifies CASSLLGDNQPQHF.

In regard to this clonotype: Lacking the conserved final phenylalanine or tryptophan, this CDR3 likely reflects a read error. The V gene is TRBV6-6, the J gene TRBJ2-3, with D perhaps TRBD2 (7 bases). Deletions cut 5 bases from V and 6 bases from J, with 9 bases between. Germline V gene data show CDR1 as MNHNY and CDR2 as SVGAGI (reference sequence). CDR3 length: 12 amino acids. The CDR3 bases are TGTGCCAGCAGTGGGGGGGCGGATACGCAGTATTAT. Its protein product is CASSGGADTQYY.

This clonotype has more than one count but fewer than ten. For the CDR3, the DNA is TGTGCCAGCAGCTTAACCGGGACAGGGACAAGCAGTACCTACGAGCAGTACTTC. Amino acid sequence: CASSLTGTGTSSTYEQYF. The chain employs TRBV7-3 and TRBJ2-7, with 9 bases aligning to TRBD1. The junction had 11 bases not matched to a gene; V was cut back by 0 bases and J by 2 bases. Germline V gene lookup returns CDR1 SGHTA and CDR2 FQGTGA. CDR3 length: 18 amino acids. The complete variable domain, with remaining parts taken from reference TRBV7-3 and TRBJ2-7, reads GAGVSQTPSNKVTEKGKYVELRCDPISGHTALYWYRQSLGQGPEFLIYFQGTGAADDSGLPNDRFFAVRPEGSVSTLKIQRTERGDSAVYLCASSLTGTGTSSTYEQYFGPGTRLTVT.

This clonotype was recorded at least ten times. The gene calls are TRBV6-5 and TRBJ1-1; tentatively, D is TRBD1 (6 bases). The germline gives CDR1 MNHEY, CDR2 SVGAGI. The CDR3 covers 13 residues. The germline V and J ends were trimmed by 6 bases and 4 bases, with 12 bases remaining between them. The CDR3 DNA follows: TGTGCCAGCAGGCCCAGGGGAGTCACTGAAGCTTTCTTT. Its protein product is CASRPRGVTEAFF.

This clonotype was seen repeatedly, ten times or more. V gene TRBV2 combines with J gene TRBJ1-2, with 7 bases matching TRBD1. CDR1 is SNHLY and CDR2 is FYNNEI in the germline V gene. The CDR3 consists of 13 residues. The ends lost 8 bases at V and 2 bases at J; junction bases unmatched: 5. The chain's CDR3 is CASGGQQNYGYTF. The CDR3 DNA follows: TGTGCCAGCGGGGGACAGCAGAACTATGGCTACACCTTC. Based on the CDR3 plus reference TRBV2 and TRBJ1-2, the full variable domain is EPEVTQTPSHQVTQMGQEVILRCVPISNHLYFYWYRQILGQKVEFLVSFYNNEISEKSEIFDDQFSVERPDGSNFTLKIRSTKLEDSAMYFCASGGQQNYGYTFGSGTRLTVV.

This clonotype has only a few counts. The CDR3: CASSPIGGSATEAFF. The DNA of the CDR3 is TGCGCCAGCAGTCCAATTGGAGGGTCGGCCACTGAAGCTTTCTTT. The rearrangement joins TRBV4-3 to TRBJ1-1, with unresolved D. Germline V gene lookup returns CDR1 LGHNA and CDR2 YSLEER. The CDR3 has 15 residues. V was clipped by 6 bases and J by 4 bases, with 18 bases between them.

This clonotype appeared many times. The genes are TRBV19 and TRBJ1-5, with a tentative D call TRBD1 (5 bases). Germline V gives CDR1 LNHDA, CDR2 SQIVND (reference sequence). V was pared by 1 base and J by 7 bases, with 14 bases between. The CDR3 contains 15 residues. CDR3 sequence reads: CASSIGQGPRQPQHF. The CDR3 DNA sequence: TGTGCCAGTAGTATAGGGCAGGGTCCGAGGCAGCCCCAGCATTTT. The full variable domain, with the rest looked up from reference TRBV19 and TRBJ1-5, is DGGITQSPKYLFRKEGQNVTLSCEQNLNHDAMYWYRQDPGQGLRLIYYSQIVNDFQKGDIAEGYSVSREKKESFPLTVTSAQKNPTAFYLCASSIGQGPRQPQHFGDGTRLSIL.

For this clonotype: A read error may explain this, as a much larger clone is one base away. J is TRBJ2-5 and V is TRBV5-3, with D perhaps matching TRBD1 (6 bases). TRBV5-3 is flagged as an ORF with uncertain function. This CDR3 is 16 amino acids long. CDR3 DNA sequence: TGTGCCAGCAGCGCCCCCCCAGGGGATTACCATGAGACCCAGTACTTC. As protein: CASSAPPGDYHETQYF.

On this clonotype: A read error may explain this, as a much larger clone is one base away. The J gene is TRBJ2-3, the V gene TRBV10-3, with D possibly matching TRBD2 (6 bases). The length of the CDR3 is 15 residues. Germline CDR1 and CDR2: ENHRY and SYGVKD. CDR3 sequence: CASVRGTTSTGTQYF. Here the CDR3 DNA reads TGTGCCAGTGTACGGGGGACGACCTCCACAGGTACGCAGTATTTT.

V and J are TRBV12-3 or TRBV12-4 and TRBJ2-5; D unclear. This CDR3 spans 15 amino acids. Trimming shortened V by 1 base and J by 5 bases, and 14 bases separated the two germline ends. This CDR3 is CASSLVSISAETQYF. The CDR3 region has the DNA TGTGCCAGCAGTTTAGTCAGTATCTCGGCGGAGACCCAGTACTTC.

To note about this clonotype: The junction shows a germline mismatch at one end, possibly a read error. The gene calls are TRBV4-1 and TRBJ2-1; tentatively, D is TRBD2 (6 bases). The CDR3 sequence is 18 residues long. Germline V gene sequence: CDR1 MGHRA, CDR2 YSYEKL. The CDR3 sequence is CARRQPSGLAGVSPEQVF. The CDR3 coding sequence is TGCGCCCGCCGCCAGCCCTCGGGACTCGCGGGCGTTAGCCCTGAGCAGGTCTTC.

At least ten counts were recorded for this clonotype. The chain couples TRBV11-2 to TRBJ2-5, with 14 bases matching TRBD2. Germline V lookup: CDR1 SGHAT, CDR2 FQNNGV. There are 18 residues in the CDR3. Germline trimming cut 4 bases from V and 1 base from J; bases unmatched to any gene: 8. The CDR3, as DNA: TGTGCCAGCAGCTCTGGACTAGCGGGGGGCCCCAGCCAAGAGACCCAGTACTTC. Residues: CASSSGLAGGPSQETQYF. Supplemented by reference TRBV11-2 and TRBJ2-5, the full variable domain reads EAGVAQSPRYKIIEKRQSVAFWCNPISGHATLYWYQQILGQGPKLLIQFQNNGVVDDSQLPKDRFSAERLKGVDSTLKIQPAKLEDSAVYLCASSSGLAGGPSQETQYFGPGTRLLVL.

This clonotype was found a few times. Here the CDR3 DNA reads TGTGCCAGCAGCTTAGTGACTAGTTCTTACAATGAGCAGTTCTTC. The encoded protein is CASSLVTSSYNEQFF. V usage is TRBV11-2 and J usage is TRBJ2-1; D is perhaps TRBD2 (6 bases). The V end lost 1 base, the J end lost 4 bases, and 11 bases lay between the germline ends. Per germline, CDR1 SGHAT and CDR2 FQNNGV. The CDR3 has 15 amino acids.

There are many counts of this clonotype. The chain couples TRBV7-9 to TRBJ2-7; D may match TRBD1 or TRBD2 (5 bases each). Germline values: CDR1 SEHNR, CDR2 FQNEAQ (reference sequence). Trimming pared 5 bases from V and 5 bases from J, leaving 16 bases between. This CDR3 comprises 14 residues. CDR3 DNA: TGTGCCAGCAGCCCGTCGGGACGTCCGGACGAGCAGTACTTC. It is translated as CASSPSGRPDEQYF.

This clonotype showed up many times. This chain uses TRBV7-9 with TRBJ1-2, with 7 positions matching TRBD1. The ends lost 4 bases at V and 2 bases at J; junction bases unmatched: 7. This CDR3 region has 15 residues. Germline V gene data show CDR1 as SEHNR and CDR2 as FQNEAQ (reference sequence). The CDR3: CASSSTGERNYGYTF. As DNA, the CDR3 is TGTGCCAGCAGCTCAACAGGGGAACGGAACTATGGCTACACCTTC.

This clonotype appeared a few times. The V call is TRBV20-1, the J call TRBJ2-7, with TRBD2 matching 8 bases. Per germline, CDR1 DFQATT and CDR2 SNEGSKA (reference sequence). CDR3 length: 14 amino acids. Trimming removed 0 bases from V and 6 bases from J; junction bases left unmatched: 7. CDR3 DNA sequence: TGCAGTGCTAGAGATTCGCGGGAGGTGGTCGAGCAGTACTTC. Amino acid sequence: CSARDSREVVEQYF.

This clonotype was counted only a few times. CDR3 sequence: CASSEWGGGYSNQPQHF. CDR3 coding DNA: TGTGCCAGCAGTGAATGGGGCGGAGGGTATAGCAATCAGCCCCAGCATTTT. The chain uses TRBV2 and TRBJ1-5, with D possibly being TRBD1 (5 bases). The V gene's germline CDR1 is SNHLY and CDR2 FYNNEI. The CDR3 contains 17 residues. Trimming took off 2 bases at V and 0 bases at J, with 14 bases between the two ends.

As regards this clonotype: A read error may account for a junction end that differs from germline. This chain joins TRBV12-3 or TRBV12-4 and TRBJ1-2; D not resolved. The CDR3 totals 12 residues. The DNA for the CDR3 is TGTGACAGCAGTTTAACCGTCTATGGCTACACCTTC. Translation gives CDSSLTVYGYTF.

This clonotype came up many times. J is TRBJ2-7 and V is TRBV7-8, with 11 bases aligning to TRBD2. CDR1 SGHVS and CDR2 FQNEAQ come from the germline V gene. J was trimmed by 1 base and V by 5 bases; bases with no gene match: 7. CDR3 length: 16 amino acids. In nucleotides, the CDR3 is TGTGCCAGCAGCCCAACTAGCGGGGGTGTTTCCTACGAGCAGTACTTC. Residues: CASSPTSGGVSYEQYF.